These 4 T cell receptor beta chains share one sample of origin, sequenced in a study of blood T cell repertoires in COVID-19. Here immunoSEQ multiplex PCR was the method, and the copy in TCRdb shows in-frame clones only, minus some. The sample holds tens of thousands of clones, more than 75% seen once. Sequenced material: peripheral blood. The receptors derive from a woman in her 70s with acute or convalescent COVID-19.

V is TRBV7-9 and J is TRBJ1-1; weak D call: TRBD1 (6 bases). Germline CDR1 is SEHNR and CDR2 is FQNEAQ (reference sequence). V was pared by 4 bases and J by 0 bases, with 18 bases between. This CDR3 spans 17 amino acids. The CDR3 sequence: CASSSSPGTPMNTEAFF. The DNA of the CDR3 is TGTGCCAGCAGCTCAAGTCCCGGGACACCAATGAACACTGAAGCTTTCTTT.

The J gene is TRBJ1-2, the V gene TRBV10-2; D possibly corresponds to TRBD1 (5 bases). The CDR3 is 15 amino acids. V lost 8 bases and J 3 bases, leaving 19 bases between the germline ends. Germline CDR1 is WSHSY and CDR2 is SAAADI. DNA for the CDR3: TGCGCCAGCGCTGATGGGTGGGGGGGGGACTATGGCTACACCTTC. Translated, it gives CASADGWGGDYGYTF.

The rearrangement uses TRBV24-1 and TRBJ2-2; D possibly corresponds to TRBD1 (6 bases). Germline V gene data show CDR1 as KGHDR and CDR2 as SFDVKD. This CDR3 has 12 residues. V lost 9 bases to trimming and J lost 3 bases, with 7 bases between them. This chain's CDR3 is CATRTDTGELFF. The CDR3 DNA sequence: TGTGCCACCCGGACAGACACCGGGGAGCTGTTTTTT.

The J gene is TRBJ1-1, the V gene TRBV11-2, with TRBD1 as a possible D gene (5 bases). This CDR3 is built from 14 residues. The germline V gene encodes CDR1 SGHAT and CDR2 FQNNGV. V was trimmed by 5 bases and J by 2 bases, leaving 12 bases between them. The CDR3 reads CASSPPTANTEAFF. The CDR3 DNA reads TGTGCCAGCAGCCCACCGACAGCTAACACTGAAGCTTTCTTT. The complete variable domain, with remaining parts taken from reference TRBV11-2 and TRBJ1-1, reads EAGVAQSPRYKIIEKRQSVAFWCNPISGHATLYWYQQILGQGPKLLIQFQNNGVVDDSQLPKDRFSAERLKGVDSTLKIQPAKLEDSAVYLCASSPPTANTEAFFGQGTRLTVV.